This TCR beta chain was sequenced for a study of cytomegalovirus exposure and HLA in healthy donors. This clone was counted a single time. Its antigen is currently unknown. Study-level results: Cytomegalovirus status was reportedly diagnosed by the classifier with high sensitivity and specificity. A later analysis appeared to link common viral pathogens to several of the most significant clusters.

Vbeta (60) and Jbeta (13) primers were used in the PCR. In the original workflow: A later analysis counted 80 million or so unique TCR beta chains, 9.5 million to 12 million shared. This table comes from immunoSEQ multiplex PCR, and its TCRdb copy is limited to in-frame clones, with some not included. V, J and clone size are taken as reported in that table, and D and trimming were inferred from the DNA itself. The sample holds 130,000 to 150,000 clones, roughly four fifths seen once. V shed 8 bases and J 2 bases; nucleotides not matched to a gene: 0. This CDR3 comprises 13 residues. CDR1 is SGHAT, CDR2 FQNNGV, per germline.

The sequence was collected from a man in his forties or fifties in good health and CMV-seropositive. The genes are TRBV11-2 and TRBJ1-5, with 10 bases that match TRBD1. The material sequenced was PBMCs. For the CDR3, the DNA is TGTGCCAGCGGACAGGGGGGCAATCAGCCCCAGCATTTT. This sequence encodes CASGQGGNQPQHF. The variable domain in full, with the rest retrieved from reference TRBV11-2 and TRBJ1-5, is EAGVAQSPRYKIIEKRQSVAFWCNPISGHATLYWYQQILGQGPKLLIQFQNNGVVDDSQLPKDRFSAERLKGVDSTLKIQPAKLEDSAVYLCASGQGGNQPQHFGDGTRLSIL.